This is a list of T cell receptor beta chains from one sample in a study of blood T cell repertoires in COVID-19. The protocol was immunoSEQ multiplex PCR, while the TCRdb copy is restricted to in-frame clones and leaves out a portion. The sample holds 270,000 or so clones; just over 90% are singletons and the top ten take 2.3%. Sequenced material: PBMCs or T cells enriched from blood (not recorded which). Receptors originate from a woman in her forties with acute COVID-19. Both conserved end residues are part of each CDR3. A D gene is named only where the DNA matches it firmly. A clone size is listed for some rows: how often the clone was seen (once, few, many), or a class if it is expanded.

clone size: NA; D gene: NA; V gene: TRBV30; J gene: TRBJ2-7; CDR3 protein: CAWRPQGSAYEQYF; CDR3 DNA: TGTGCCTGGAGACCCCAGGGATCGGCCTACGAGCAGTACTTC
clone size: NA; D gene: NA; V gene: TRBV3-1/TRBV3-2; J gene: TRBJ2-5; CDR3 protein: CASSQEGDRWNPGGEETQYF; CDR3 DNA: TGTGCCAGCAGCCAAGAAGGGGATCGGTGGAACCCCGGCGGGGAGGAGACCCAGTACTTC
clone size: NA; D gene: TRBD2; V gene: TRBV11-2; J gene: TRBJ2-1; CDR3 protein: CASSGPPGLATNEQFF; CDR3 DNA: TGTGCCAGCAGCGGTCCCCCGGGACTAGCGACAAATGAGCAGTTCTTC
clone size: once; D gene: NA; V gene: TRBV3-1/TRBV3-2; J gene: TRBJ2-1; CDR3 protein: CASSQVKVGGLSYEQFF; CDR3 DNA: TGTGCCAGCAGCCAAGTGAAGGTAGGGGGTTTATCCTATGAGCAGTTCTTC
clone size: NA; D gene: NA; V gene: TRBV6-5; J gene: TRBJ1-2; CDR3 protein: CASRTGLNGYTF; CDR3 DNA: TGTGCCAGCCGTACAGGGTTGAATGGCTACACCTTC
clone size: NA; D gene: TRBD1; V gene: TRBV9; J gene: TRBJ1-3; CDR3 protein: CASRGQGSGNTIYF; CDR3 DNA: TGTGCCAGCAGGGGACAGGGCTCTGGAAACACCATATATTTT
clone size: NA; D gene: TRBD1; V gene: TRBV29-1; J gene: TRBJ2-3; CDR3 protein: CSVEFLTGQGDLPDTQYF; CDR3 DNA: TGCAGCGTTGAATTTCTTACGGGACAGGGGGATCTGCCAGATACGCAGTATTTT
clone size: NA; D gene: TRBD1; V gene: TRBV6-5; J gene: TRBJ1-2; CDR3 protein: CASTYRGQGVYGYTF; CDR3 DNA: TGTGCCAGCACTTACCGGGGACAGGGGGTGTATGGCTACACCTTC
clone size: NA; D gene: TRBD2; V gene: TRBV7-2; J gene: TRBJ2-1; CDR3 protein: CASSGLAGVGNEQFF; CDR3 DNA: TGTGCCAGCAGTGGTCTAGCGGGGGTGGGGAATGAGCAGTTCTTC
clone size: NA; D gene: TRBD1; V gene: TRBV3-1/TRBV3-2; J gene: TRBJ1-5; CDR3 protein: CASSQERGQGILPQHF; CDR3 DNA: TGTGCCAGCAGCCAAGAAAGGGGACAGGGTATCCTGCCCCAGCATTTT
clone size: NA; D gene: NA; V gene: TRBV29-1; J gene: TRBJ2-1; CDR3 protein: CSVEDPGSSEKIMVNEQFF; CDR3 DNA: TGCAGCGTTGAAGATCCCGGGAGCTCAGAAAAAATTATGGTCAATGAGCAGTTCTTC
clone size: NA; D gene: NA; V gene: TRBV18; J gene: TRBJ2-7; CDR3 protein: CASSPSRDVYEQYF; CDR3 DNA: TGTGCCAGCTCCCCCTCGCGGGATGTCTACGAGCAGTACTTC
clone size: NA; D gene: TRBD1; V gene: TRBV3-1/TRBV3-2; J gene: TRBJ1-1; CDR3 protein: CASRPGGESTEAFF; CDR3 DNA: TGTGCCAGCAGACCAGGGGGCGAGAGCACTGAAGCTTTCTTT
clone size: NA; D gene: NA; V gene: TRBV7-9; J gene: TRBJ2-7; CDR3 protein: CASSPSLVRGHEQYF; CDR3 DNA: TGTGCCAGCAGCCCATCACTTGTCAGGGGACACGAGCAGTACTTC
clone size: NA; D gene: NA; V gene: TRBV6-2/TRBV6-3; J gene: TRBJ1-6; CDR3 protein: CASSYERDNSPLHF; CDR3 DNA: TGTGCCAGCAGTTACGAGAGGGATAATTCACCCCTCCACTTT
clone size: NA; D gene: NA; V gene: TRBV14; J gene: TRBJ1-2; CDR3 protein: CASSQAGYGYTF; CDR3 DNA: TGTGCCAGCAGCCAAGCCGGGTATGGCTACACCTTC
clone size: NA; D gene: NA; V gene: TRBV5-8; J gene: TRBJ2-1; CDR3 protein: CASTLGGSDYNEQFF; CDR3 DNA: TGTGCCAGCACCTTGGGGGGCTCAGACTACAATGAGCAGTTCTTC
clone size: NA; D gene: TRBD1; V gene: TRBV30; J gene: TRBJ1-2; CDR3 protein: CAWSTGVGYTF; CDR3 DNA: TGTGCCTGGAGCACAGGGGTTGGCTACACCTTC